What follows are 29 T cell receptor beta chains derived from one specimen sequenced in a study of CD8 T cells in Susac syndrome. Random-hexamer reverse transcription was applied to roughly 0.5 to 1 ug RNA. TCRdb passed the immunoSEQ multiplex PCR reads through MiXCR, listing each CDR3 protein once. Of fewer than 150,000 distinct CDR3 sequences listed, about 92% are singletons. The source material was CD4+ T cells from PBMCs. The receptors originated from a human donor with multiple sclerosis.

The rearrangement uses TRBV6-2 or TRBV6-3 and TRBJ2-3; D not resolved. Germline CDR1 and CDR2: MNHEY and SVGEGT. Trimming stripped 6 bases from V and 3 bases from J, with 4 bases between. CDR3 length: 11 residues. The CDR3 reads CASSQTDTQYF. In nucleotides, the CDR3 is TGTGCCAGCAGCCAAACAGATACGCAGTATTTT.

The chain has TRBV6-4 and TRBJ2-6, with D hard to call. This CDR3 has 14 amino acids. Per germline, CDR1 MRHNA and CDR2 SNTAGT. Trimming shortened V by 10 bases and J by 0 bases, and 10 bases separated the two germline ends. The CDR3 spells CATRRDSGANVLTF. DNA of the CDR3: TGTGCCACCCGTCGTGACTCTGGGGCCAACGTCCTGACTTTC.

Only a few counts were recorded for this clonotype. The chain links TRBV12-3 or TRBV12-4 to TRBJ1-5; D is unresolved. The CDR3 loop spans 12 amino acids. V lost 3 bases, J lost 3 bases, and 3 bases lay in between. CDR3 sequence (DNA): TGTGCCAGCAGTTTTGACAATCAGCCCCAGCATTTT. Protein product: CASSFDNQPQHF.

This chain links TRBV6-6 with TRBJ2-1; 8 nucleotides align to TRBD1. The CDR3 covers 14 residues. Germline V gene lookup returns CDR1 MNHNY and CDR2 SVGAGI (reference sequence). After removal of 2 bases from V and 7 bases from J, the junction contained 4 bases not matched to a gene. This CDR3 reads CASSYRDRLNEQFF. In DNA form, the CDR3 reads TGTGCCAGCAGTTACCGGGACAGGTTAAATGAGCAGTTCTTC.

The chain carries TRBV2 and TRBJ1-5; 7 positions match TRBD1. The V and J ends lost 6 bases and 6 bases, in that order; junction bases with no gene match: 11. The CDR3 spans 15 residues. Germline V CDR1 and CDR2: SNHLY, FYNNEI. CDR3 residues: CASRPTGMGIQPQHF. The CDR3 DNA reads TGTGCCAGCAGACCGACAGGGATGGGGATTCAGCCCCAGCATTTT. The full variable domain, with the rest looked up from reference TRBV2 and TRBJ1-5, is EPEVTQTPSHQVTQMGQEVILRCVPISNHLYFYWYRQILGQKVEFLVSFYNNEISEKSEIFDDQFSVERPDGSNFTLKIRSTKLEDSAMYFCASRPTGMGIQPQHFGDGTRLSIL.

The genes are TRBV5-1 and TRBJ1-4; no clear D. CDR1 and CDR2 (germline): SGHRS, YFSETQ. The germline V and J ends were trimmed by 0 bases and 5 bases, with 11 bases remaining between them. This CDR3 spans 15 amino acids. CDR3 residues: CASSLDLTSNEKLFF. In DNA, the CDR3 is TGCGCCAGCAGCTTGGATCTGACCTCGAATGAAAAACTGTTTTTT.

The chain joins TRBV5-1 to TRBJ2-7, with D maybe TRBD1 (6 bases). The CDR3 runs to 15 residues. V was pared by 3 bases and J by 4 bases, with 17 bases between. The germline V gene encodes CDR1 SGHRS and CDR2 YFSETQ. The CDR3 spells CASSSEPTGVYEQYF. The CDR3 nucleotides read TGCGCCAGCAGCTCGGAGCCGACAGGAGTGTACGAGCAGTACTTC. The variable domain in full, completed from reference TRBV5-1 and TRBJ2-7, reads KAGVTQTPRYLIKTRGQQVTLSCSPISGHRSVSWYQQTPGQGLQFLFEYFSETQRNKGNFPGRFSGRQFSNSRSEMNVSTLELGDSALYLCASSSEPTGVYEQYFGPGTRLTVT.

This sequence joins TRBV11-2 and TRBJ1-5; D might be TRBD1 (6 bases). Germline V gives CDR1 SGHAT, CDR2 FQNNGV. The CDR3 consists of 14 residues. The V and J ends lost 1 base and 5 bases respectively, with 9 bases between them. The CDR3 DNA follows: TGTGCCAGCAGCTTAGTGGCAGGGGATCAGCCCCAGCATTTT. Translating it yields CASSLVAGDQPQHF.

This CDR3 is CASSRSTNEKLFF. CDR3 DNA sequence: TGTGCCAGCAGCAGGAGCACTAATGAAAAACTGTTTTTT. The V gene is TRBV7-2, the J gene TRBJ1-4, with D uncertain. This CDR3 comprises 13 residues. From germline, CDR1 is SGHTA and CDR2 FQGNSA. V was pared by 5 bases and J by 2 bases, with 6 bases between.

The genes are TRBV30 and TRBJ1-1; the D is unclear. Germline assignment: CDR1 GTSNPN and CDR2 SVGIG (reference sequence). The germline V and J ends were trimmed by 4 bases and 5 bases, with 8 bases remaining between them. The CDR3 has 11 residues. The CDR3 sequence is CAWIPWTEAFF. CDR3 DNA sequence: TGTGCCTGGATCCCCTGGACTGAAGCTTTCTTT. Based on the CDR3 plus reference TRBV30 and TRBJ1-1, the full variable domain is SQTIHQWPATLVQPVGSPLSLECTVEGTSNPNLYWYRQAAGRGLQLLFYSVGIGQISSEVPQNLSASRPQDRQFILSSKKLLLSDSGFYLCAWIPWTEAFFGQGTRLTVV.

The V gene is TRBV2, the J gene TRBJ2-6; D is unclear. V was trimmed by 6 bases and J by 0 bases, leaving 3 bases between them. Germline CDR1 is SNHLY and CDR2 is FYNNEI. This CDR3 region has 13 residues. DNA of the CDR3: TGTGCCAGCAGGTACTCTGGGGCCAACGTCCTGACTTTC. Its translation: CASRYSGANVLTF.

The chain is built from TRBV6-6 and TRBJ2-5; D might be TRBD1 (6 bases). The CDR3 extends over 13 amino acids. Trimming removed 7 bases from V and 2 bases from J, with 11 bases in between. Germline assignment: CDR1 MNHNY and CDR2 SVGAGI (reference sequence). The CDR3 loop reads CASTKGEQETQYF. The CDR3 nucleotides read TGTGCCAGCACTAAGGGGGAGCAAGAGACCCAGTACTTC.

The rearrangement joins TRBV6-5 to TRBJ1-3; no clear D gene. The CDR3 runs 12 residues. V lost 6 bases, J lost 8 bases, and 11 bases lay in between. The germline V gene has CDR1 MNHEY and CDR2 SVGAGI. DNA for the CDR3: TGTGCCAGCAGGGGTCCGGTGGACACCATATATTTT. It yields the protein CASRGPVDTIYF.

This clonotype has only one observation. The chain recombines TRBV6-2 or TRBV6-3 with TRBJ1-1; D is ambiguous. Germline V gene data show CDR1 as MNHEY and CDR2 as SVGEGT. V gave up 4 bases and J gave up 8 bases, with 11 bases separating them. CDR3 length: 12 amino acids. CDR3 nucleotide sequence: TGTGCCAGCAGTTCCGGCGCCAGGGAAGCTTTCTTT. Its protein product is CASSSGAREAFF.

This sequence joins TRBV20-1 and TRBJ2-5, with D maybe TRBD1 (5 bases). The germline gives CDR1 DFQATT, CDR2 SNEGSKA (reference sequence). CDR3 size: 14 residues. Trimming removed 6 bases from V and 4 bases from J, with 18 bases in between. The CDR3 loop reads CSARIPGLRETQYF. CDR3 coding DNA: TGCAGTGCAAGAATACCAGGGTTGCGAGAGACCCAGTACTTC.

This clonotype has just a few counts. This chain uses TRBV6-6 with TRBJ2-5, with a tentative D call TRBD2 (5 bases). The V gene's germline CDR1 is MNHNY and CDR2 SVGAGI (reference sequence). The CDR3 loop spans 11 amino acids. V dropped 7 bases and J dropped 3 bases, with 6 bases sitting between them. The CDR3 here is CASKGEETQYF. CDR3 in DNA: TGTGCCAGCAAGGGAGAAGAGACCCAGTACTTC.

This chain joins TRBV5-1 and TRBJ2-4, with 8 bases lining up with TRBD2. J was trimmed by 2 bases and V by 2 bases; bases with no gene match: 3. The CDR3 has 15 residues. Per the germline V gene, CDR1 is SGHRS and CDR2 is YFSETQ. The CDR3 nucleotides read TGCGCCAGCAGCTTAGGACTAGCAACCAAAAACATTCAGTACTTC. Encoded protein: CASSLGLATKNIQYF.

This clonotype appeared a few times. This chain connects TRBV5-1 to TRBJ1-1, with D possibly matching TRBD1 (5 bases). Trimming cost V 0 bases and J 1 base, with 10 bases left between them. The germline gives CDR1 SGHRS, CDR2 YFSETQ. This CDR3 is built from 15 residues. The CDR3 is CASSLVRGKNTEAFF. CDR3 coding DNA: TGCGCCAGCAGCTTGGTTAGGGGAAAGAACACTGAAGCTTTCTTT.

V and J are TRBV20-1 and TRBJ1-5; possibly TRBD1 for D (6 bases). Germline CDR1 is DFQATT and CDR2 is SNEGSKA (reference sequence). Trimming took 3 bases from V and 1 from J, leaving 7 bases between them. This CDR3 spans 13 amino acids. The CDR3 DNA follows: TGCAGTGCTAGGGACAGCAGCAATCAGCCCCAGCATTTT. Its translation is CSARDSSNQPQHF.

As DNA, the CDR3 is TGCGCCAGCAGCCGAGGGACAGAGAGCTCCTATAATTCACCCCTCCACTTT. Translating it yields CASSRGTESSYNSPLHF. This sequence joins TRBV5-1 and TRBJ1-6, with 7 bases fitting TRBD1. V lost 4 bases and J lost 0; bases outside the gene matches: 7. This CDR3 region has 17 residues. The V gene's germline CDR1 is SGHRS and CDR2 YFSETQ.

This sequence joins TRBV23-1 and TRBJ2-1; D might be TRBD1 or TRBD2, each matching 6 bases. TRBV23-1 is marked as an open reading frame, function uncertain. Between the trimmed V and J ends, which lost 2 bases and 4 bases, there was a span of 15 bases. CDR3 length equals 16 residues. CDR3 residues: CASSQGGRRLYNEQFF. The CDR3 DNA reads as TGCGCCAGCAGTCAAGGGGGGCGACGTTTATACAATGAGCAGTTCTTC.

The chain couples TRBV5-1 to TRBJ1-1; unclear D gene. CDR1 SGHRS and CDR2 YFSETQ come from the germline V gene. Trimming took off 2 bases at V and 3 bases at J, with 8 bases between the two ends. This CDR3 region has 13 residues. CDR3 amino acids: CASSLSEDTEAFF. CDR3 nucleotide sequence: TGCGCCAGCAGCTTAAGTGAGGACACTGAAGCTTTCTTT.

The chain employs TRBV7-6 and TRBJ1-4, with TRBD1 identical over 7 bases. This CDR3 has 14 amino acids. The V and J ends lost 4 bases and 4 bases, in that order; junction bases with no gene match: 3. Germline V gene sequence: CDR1 SGHVS, CDR2 FNYEAQ. CDR3 nucleotides: TGTGCCAGCAGCTCCGGGACAGATAATGAAAAACTGTTTTTT. Its protein product is CASSSGTDNEKLFF.

J is TRBJ1-2 and V is TRBV5-1; unclear D gene. Trimming removed 2 bases at V and 4 bases at J, with 12 bases between. This CDR3 contains 14 residues. Germline V gene data show CDR1 as SGHRS and CDR2 as YFSETQ. CDR3 sequence: CASSFGRSLYGYTF. CDR3 nucleotide sequence: TGCGCCAGCAGCTTCGGCAGGAGCCTCTATGGCTACACCTTC.

The chain uses TRBV20-1 and TRBJ1-6; perhaps TRBD1 as D (6 bases). Trimming took 6 bases from V and 4 from J, leaving 16 bases between them. CDR1 is DFQATT, CDR2 SNEGSKA, per germline (reference sequence). The CDR3 loop spans 15 amino acids. This chain's CDR3 is CSASSFGTYNSPLHF. CDR3 sequence (DNA): TGCAGTGCCTCCAGCTTCGGGACATATAATTCACCCCTCCACTTT.

This clonotype was detected a few times. The chain links TRBV19 to TRBJ2-7; D gene ambiguous. The V gene's germline CDR1 is LNHDA and CDR2 SQIVND (reference sequence). This CDR3 is 11 amino acids long. Trimming shortened V by 5 bases and J by 6 bases, and 8 bases separated the two germline ends. The CDR3 loop reads CASSSRAEQYF. The CDR3 nucleotides are TGTGCCAGTAGTTCCCGGGCCGAGCAGTACTTC. Full variable domain (rest looked up from reference TRBV19 and TRBJ2-7): DGGITQSPKYLFRKEGQNVTLSCEQNLNHDAMYWYRQDPGQGLRLIYYSQIVNDFQKGDIAEGYSVSREKKESFPLTVTSAQKNPTAFYLCASSSRAEQYFGPGTRLTVT.

The chain recombines TRBV3-1 with TRBJ1-6; D call uncertain. In germline, CDR1 is LGHDT, CDR2 YNNKEL (reference sequence). The CDR3 consists of 15 residues. Between the trimmed V and J ends, which lost 1 base and 8 bases, there was a span of 12 bases. DNA of the CDR3: TGTGCCAGCAGCCAAGTCGAAACGAATGATTCACCCCTCCACTTT. As protein: CASSQVETNDSPLHF.

V gene TRBV6-5 combines with J gene TRBJ1-6; 10 bases are shared with TRBD1. The CDR3 runs 15 residues. J gave up 10 bases and V 6 bases, and 9 bases lay outside the gene matches. The germline V gene encodes CDR1 MNHEY and CDR2 SVGAGI. CDR3 protein: CASRPTGTGASPLHF. The CDR3 nucleotides read TGTGCCAGCAGGCCTACCGGGACAGGGGCCTCACCCCTCCACTTT.

This chain connects TRBV28 to TRBJ1-1; possible D gene TRBD1, 6 bases. The CDR3 is 13 amino acids. Trimming took 6 bases from V and 11 from J, leaving 19 bases between them. Germline V gene data show CDR1 as MDHEN and CDR2 as SYDVKM. For the CDR3, the DNA is TGTGCCAGCAGGGCGCAGGAATTAAGGGGGGCTTTCTTT. Amino acids: CASRAQELRGAFF.